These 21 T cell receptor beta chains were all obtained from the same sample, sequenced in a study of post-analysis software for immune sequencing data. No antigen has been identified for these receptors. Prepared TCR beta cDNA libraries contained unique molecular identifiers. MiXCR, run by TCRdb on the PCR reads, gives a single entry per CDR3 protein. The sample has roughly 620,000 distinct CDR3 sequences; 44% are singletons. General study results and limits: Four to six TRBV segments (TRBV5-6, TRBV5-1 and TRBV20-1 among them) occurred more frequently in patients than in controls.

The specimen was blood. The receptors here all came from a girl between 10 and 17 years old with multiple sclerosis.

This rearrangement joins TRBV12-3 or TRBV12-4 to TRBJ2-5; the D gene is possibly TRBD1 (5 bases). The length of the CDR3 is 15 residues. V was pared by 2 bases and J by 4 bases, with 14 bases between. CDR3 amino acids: CASSLNQGVGETQYF. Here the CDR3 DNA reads TGTGCCAGCAGTTTAAACCAGGGCGTTGGAGAGACCCAGTACTTC.

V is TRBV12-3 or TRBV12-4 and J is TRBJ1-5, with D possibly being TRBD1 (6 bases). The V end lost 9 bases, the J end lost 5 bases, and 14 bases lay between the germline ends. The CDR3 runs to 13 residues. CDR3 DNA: TGTGCCAGTGGGGGCAGTTACTATCAGCCCCAGCATTTT. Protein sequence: CASGGSYYQPQHF.

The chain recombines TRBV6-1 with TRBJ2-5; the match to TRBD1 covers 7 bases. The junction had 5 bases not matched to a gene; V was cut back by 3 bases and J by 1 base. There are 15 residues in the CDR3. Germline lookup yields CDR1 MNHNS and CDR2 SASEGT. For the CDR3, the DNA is TGTGCCAGCAGTGAGGGGACAGCCAGCCAAGAGACCCAGTACTTC. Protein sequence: CASSEGTASQETQYF.

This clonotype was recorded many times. Here the CDR3 DNA reads TGTGCCAGCAGCCTTGTTTTATCCTACGAGCAGTACTTC. It encodes CASSLVLSYEQYF. The V call is TRBV12-3 or TRBV12-4, the J call TRBJ2-7, with unresolved D. Trimming took 6 bases from V and 1 from J, leaving 10 bases between them. This CDR3 is built from 13 residues.

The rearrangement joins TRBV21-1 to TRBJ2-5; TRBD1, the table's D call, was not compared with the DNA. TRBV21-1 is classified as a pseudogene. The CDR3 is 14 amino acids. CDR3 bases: TGTGCCAGCAGCAAAGTGACAGGGGGAGAGACCCAGTACTTC. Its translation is CASSKVTGGETQYF.

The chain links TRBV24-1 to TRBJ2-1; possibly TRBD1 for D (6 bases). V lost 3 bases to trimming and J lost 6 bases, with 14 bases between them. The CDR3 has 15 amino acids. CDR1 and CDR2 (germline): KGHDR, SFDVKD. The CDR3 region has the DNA TGTGCCACCAGTGATCCTAGGGGACATCCCAATGAGCAGTTCTTC. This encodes CATSDPRGHPNEQFF.

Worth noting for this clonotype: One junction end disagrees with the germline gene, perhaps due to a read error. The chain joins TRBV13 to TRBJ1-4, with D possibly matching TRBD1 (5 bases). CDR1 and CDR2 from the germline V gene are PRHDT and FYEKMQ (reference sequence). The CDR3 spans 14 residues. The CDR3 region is CASSIRVIGEKRFF. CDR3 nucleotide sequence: TGTGCCAGCAGCATCAGGGTGATTGGTGAAAAACGGTTTTTT.

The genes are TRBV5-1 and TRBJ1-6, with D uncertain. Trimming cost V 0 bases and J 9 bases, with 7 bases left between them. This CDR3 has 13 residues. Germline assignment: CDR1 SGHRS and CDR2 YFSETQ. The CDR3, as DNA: TGCGCCAGCAGCTTGGGAGGGTTTTCACCCCTCCACTTT. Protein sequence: CASSLGGFSPLHF.

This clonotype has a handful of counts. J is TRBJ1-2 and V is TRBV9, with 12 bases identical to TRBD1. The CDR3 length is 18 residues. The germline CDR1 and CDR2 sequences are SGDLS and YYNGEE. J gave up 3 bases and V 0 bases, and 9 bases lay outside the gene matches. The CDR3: CASSVANPGQGAYYGYTF. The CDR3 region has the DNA TGTGCCAGCAGCGTAGCGAACCCGGGACAGGGGGCATACTATGGCTACACCTTC.

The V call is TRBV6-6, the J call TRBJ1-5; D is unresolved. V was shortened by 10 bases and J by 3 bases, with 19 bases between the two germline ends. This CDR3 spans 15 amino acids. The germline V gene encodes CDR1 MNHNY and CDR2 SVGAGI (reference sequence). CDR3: CATAWTVDVNQPQHF. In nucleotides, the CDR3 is TGTGCCACCGCATGGACCGTGGATGTCAATCAGCCCCAGCATTTT.

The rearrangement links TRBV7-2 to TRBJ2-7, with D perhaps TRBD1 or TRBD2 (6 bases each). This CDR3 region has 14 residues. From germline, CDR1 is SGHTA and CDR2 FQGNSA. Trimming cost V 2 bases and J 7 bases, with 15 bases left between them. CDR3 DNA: TGTGCCAGCAGCTTATTGAGGGGGGCGGGGGAGCAGTACTTC. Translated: CASSLLRGAGEQYF.

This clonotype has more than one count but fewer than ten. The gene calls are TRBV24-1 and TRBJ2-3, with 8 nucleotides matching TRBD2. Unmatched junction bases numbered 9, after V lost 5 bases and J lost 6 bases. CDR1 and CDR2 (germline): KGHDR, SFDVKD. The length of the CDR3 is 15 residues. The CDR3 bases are TGTGCCACCAGTGGCCCCGGGACTAGTGACGATACGCAGTATTTT. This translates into CATSGPGTSDDTQYF.

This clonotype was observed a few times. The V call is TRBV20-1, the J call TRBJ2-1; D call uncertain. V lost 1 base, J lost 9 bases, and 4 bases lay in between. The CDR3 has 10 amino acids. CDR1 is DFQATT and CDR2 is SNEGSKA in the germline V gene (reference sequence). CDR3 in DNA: TGCAGTGCTAGAGCGGGTGAGCAGTTCTTC. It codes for CSARAGEQFF.

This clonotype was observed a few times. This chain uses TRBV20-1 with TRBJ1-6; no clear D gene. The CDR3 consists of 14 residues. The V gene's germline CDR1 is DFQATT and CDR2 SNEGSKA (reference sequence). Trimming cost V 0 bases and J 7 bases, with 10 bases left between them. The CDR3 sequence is CSARDWAANSPLHF. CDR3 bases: TGCAGTGCTAGAGATTGGGCAGCCAATTCACCCCTCCACTTT.

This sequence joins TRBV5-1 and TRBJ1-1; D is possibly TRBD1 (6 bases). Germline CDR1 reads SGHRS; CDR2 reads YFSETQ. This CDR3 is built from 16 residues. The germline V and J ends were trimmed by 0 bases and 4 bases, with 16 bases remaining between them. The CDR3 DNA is TGCGCCAGCAGCTTGGTACCCGGGGGCACGGGCACTGAAGCTTTCTTT. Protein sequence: CASSLVPGGTGTEAFF.

CDR3 residues: CSVTKTGEGTDTQYF. The CDR3 coding sequence is TGCAGCGTTACAAAGACCGGGGAGGGCACAGATACGCAGTATTTT. V gene TRBV29-1 combines with J gene TRBJ2-3; the D gene is possibly TRBD2 (6 bases). The CDR3 length is 15 residues. CDR1 and CDR2 from the germline V gene are SQVTM and ANQGSEA. Deletions cut 5 bases from V and 1 base from J, with 16 bases between.

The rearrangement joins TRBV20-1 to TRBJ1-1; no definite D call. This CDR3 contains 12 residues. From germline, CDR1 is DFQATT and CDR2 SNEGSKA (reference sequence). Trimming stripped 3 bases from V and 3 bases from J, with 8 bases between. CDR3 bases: TGCAGTGCTAGGGGCGGGTACACTGAAGCTTTCTTT. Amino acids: CSARGGYTEAFF.

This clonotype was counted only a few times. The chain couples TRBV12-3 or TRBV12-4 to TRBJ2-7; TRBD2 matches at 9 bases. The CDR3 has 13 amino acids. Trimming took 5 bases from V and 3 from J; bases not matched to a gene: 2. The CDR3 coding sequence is TGTGCCAGCAGTGGCGGGAGGGTCTACGAGCAGTACTTC. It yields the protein CASSGGRVYEQYF.

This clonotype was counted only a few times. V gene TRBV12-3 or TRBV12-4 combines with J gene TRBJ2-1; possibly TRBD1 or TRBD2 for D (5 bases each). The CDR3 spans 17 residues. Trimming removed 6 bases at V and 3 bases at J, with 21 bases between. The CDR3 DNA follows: TGTGCCAGCAGCTATTTCAGCAGGGCCGGGATCTACAATGAGCAGTTCTTC. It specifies CASSYFSRAGIYNEQFF.

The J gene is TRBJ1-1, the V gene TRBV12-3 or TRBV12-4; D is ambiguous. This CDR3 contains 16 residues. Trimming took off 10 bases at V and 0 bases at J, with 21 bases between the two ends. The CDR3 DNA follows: TGTGCCACCACATCGAGTGAGGGAGAAATGAACACTGAAGCTTTCTTT. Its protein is CATTSSEGEMNTEAFF.

CDR3 in DNA: TGTGCCAGCAGCCAAGCGAAAGGGGGGGCCTACGAGCAGTACTTC. This gives the protein CASSQAKGGAYEQYF. V is TRBV3-1 and J is TRBJ2-7, with a possible D match to TRBD2 (7 bases). The CDR3 is made up of 15 amino acids. Per germline, CDR1 LGHDT and CDR2 YNNKEL (reference sequence). The ends were cut back, 1 base at V and 2 bases at J, with 12 bases in the middle.